Reported below is one T cell receptor (beta chain). Its antigen is unknown. The sample holds no much larger clone one base away, and base qualities are not on file. The data were taken from a study of vaccination effects on CD4 cells after COVID-19 (dated by TCRdb to the early 2020s). Concerning the study at large: Each participant got two doses of an mRNA SARS-CoV-2 vaccine, either BNT162b2 or mRNA-1273. Pre-vaccine samples from two convalescent patients were drawn 16 days and one week before the first dose, 142 and 148 days after COVID-19 diagnosis. Cultures from other donors in the study were sequenced using the Oncomine TCR Beta short-read assay on an Illumina iSeq 100. SARS-CoV-2 spike-specific CD4+ TCR repertoires were compared before and after mRNA vaccination in COVID-19 convalescent patients and in infection-naive vaccine recipients. Altogether, around 11 COVID-19 convalescent patients and a few SARS-CoV-2-naive healthy vaccine recipients made up the full study.

Points the paper makes about the study in general: The study was limited by a small number of convalescent patients, and early post-infection timepoints were lacking. Among convalescent patients, the spike-reactive repertoire after vaccination was made up mainly of new vaccine-induced clones that were largely distinct from the clones induced by infection. Marked clonal contraction was observed in both infection-induced and vaccine-induced clones at late post-vaccination timepoints, consistent with waning T cell responses.

Reading from cysteine to phenylalanine, the CDR3 counts 19 amino acids. CDR3 DNA is the only sequence kept; it has 57 bases, read in frame from the first base. Clipping removes 3 bases from V and 1 base from J, with 13 as the unmatched junction base count. CDR1 and CDR2, looked up from the germline V gene, are KGHSH and LQKENI. Receptor amplification or capture employed the immunoSEQ multiplex PCR assay. TCR beta CDR3 sequencing was performed on DNA from the cultured, isolated CD4+ T cells. The original methods were these. The analysis removed non-productive TCR sequences, trimmed reads to the CDR3 region, and retained only CDR3s that were 7 or more amino acids long. Antigen-specific clonotypes were identified using the MANAFEST web app by comparison of expansion in peptide wells against reference cultures. To count as positive, a clone had to show expansion at FDR<0.05 compared with the reference and with all other wells, an odds ratio above 5, and a frequency above 0.1% in two replicate wells. Cross-reactive clonotypes were defined as significantly expanded in SARS-CoV-2 spike wells and in at least one common cold coronavirus spike condition. Using the stringdist R package, CDR3 similarity was measured by Levenshtein distance, and unrooted trees were constructed with ape in R 3.6.1. TCRdb mirrors the immuneACCESS table, restricted to in-frame sequences. Some clones are absent from its copies; in checked studies, under half trace to an unresolved V gene, and the reason for the others is unknown. V, J and clone size were drawn from that table, and D and trimming were deduced from the DNA. The sample records 35,000 to 55,000 clones, around 75% of which are singletons. The ten largest make up roughly 29% of the sample.

The ViraFEST assay stimulated PBMC with viral peptide pools and then used TCR sequencing to identify antigen-specific CD4+ T cell clonotypes by expansion. After approximately eleven days of culture, CD4+ T cells were isolated with the EasySep CD4+ T cell isolation kit. Convalescent patients had PCR-confirmed SARS-CoV-2 infection between March and December 2020, before Alpha, Beta and Delta variants emerged in the United States. Each well held roughly 2.2 million PBMC cultured in IMDM containing 5% human AB serum, 8 to 10 IU/ml IL-2 and gentamicin, along with approximately 10 ug/ml peptides. On days 3 and 7, half of the culture medium was replaced with fresh IL-2-containing medium. Unless noted otherwise, every peptide stimulation condition was cultured in triplicate wells. Using Ficoll-Paque Plus gradient centrifugation, PBMC were separated from whole blood and then either used fresh or cryopreserved at -140C. The QIAamp micro DNA kit was used to extract genomic DNA from the cultured CD4+ T cells.

The source was CD4+ T cells from PBMCs cultured with a peptide pool, collected before COVID-19 vaccination. The source of this sequence is a human donor who had a prior SARS-CoV-2 infection. The chain is encoded by TRBV18 joined to TRBJ2-1; 9 bases in the junction line up with TRBD1. The CDR3 region has the sequence CASSPPPGQGASSYNEQFF. The DNA sequence reads TGTGCCAGCTCACCGCCGCCGGGACAGGGTGCCAGTTCCTACAATGAGCAGTTCTTC.